The 15 T cell receptor beta chains in this list originate from one sample, sequenced in a study of T cell changes during pregnancy in multiple sclerosis. TCRdb's copy holds only in-frame clones and misses some; the assay was immunoSEQ multiplex PCR. This table has about 77,000 clones, around nine tenths appearing once. The specimen comprised peripheral blood, sampled before pregnancy. The receptors originated from a female donor with multiple sclerosis, enrolled in a pregnancy study.

V gene TRBV27 combines with J gene TRBJ1-5, with a weak D call TRBD1 (5 bases). This CDR3 has 14 residues. Trimming took 6 bases from V and 3 from J, leaving 12 bases between them. Germline lookup yields CDR1 MNHEY and CDR2 SMNVEV (reference sequence). CDR3 loop: CASSPRQSNQPQHF. CDR3 nucleotides: TGTGCCAGCAGCCCGAGACAGTCCAATCAGCCCCAGCATTTT.

The chain has TRBV30 and TRBJ1-6, with D perhaps matching TRBD1 (6 bases). Deletions cut 4 bases from V and 7 bases from J, with 17 bases between. Germline V gene lookup returns CDR1 GTSNPN and CDR2 SVGIG (reference sequence). This CDR3 comprises 15 residues. The CDR3 here is CAWKRGDRPNSPLHF. The CDR3 coding sequence is TGTGCCTGGAAGAGGGGCGACAGGCCCAATTCACCCCTCCACTTT.

This chain joins TRBV7-9 and TRBJ2-1; D is perhaps TRBD1 (6 bases). The V gene lost 1 base and the J gene lost 5 bases, with 12 bases spanning the gap. Germline CDR1 and CDR2: SEHNR and FQNEAQ (reference sequence). This CDR3 comprises 15 residues. CDR3: CASSLGRGLNNEQFF. The CDR3 DNA reads as TGTGCCAGCAGCTTAGGCAGGGGTTTAAACAATGAGCAGTTCTTC. Variable domain in full (rest from reference TRBV7-9 and TRBJ2-1): DTGVSQNPRHKITKRGQNVTFRCDPISEHNRLYWYRQTLGQGPEFLTYFQNEAQLEKSRLLSDRFSAERPKGSFSTLEIQRTEQGDSAMYLCASSLGRGLNNEQFFGPGTRLTVL.

This clone was counted a single time. V and J are TRBV5-1 and TRBJ2-5, with 8 bases matching TRBD1. Germline V CDR1 and CDR2: SGHRS, YFSETQ. This CDR3 has 15 residues. Trimming removed 3 bases from V and 5 bases from J; junction bases left unmatched: 9. The chain's CDR3 is CASSSPGQGSETQYF. CDR3 in DNA: TGCGCCAGCAGCTCACCCGGACAGGGCAGCGAGACCCAGTACTTC.

The CDR3 nucleotides are TGTGCCAGTAGGGGACGGGGGGGCGCTTTTGGTGAGCAGTTCTTC. Residues: CASRGRGGAFGEQFF. The genes are TRBV19 and TRBJ2-1; 8 bases match TRBD2. J lost 9 bases, V lost 6 bases, and 13 bases had no gene match. The CDR3 runs 15 residues. CDR1 is LNHDA and CDR2 is SQIVND in the germline V gene (reference sequence).

The rearrangement links TRBV18 to TRBJ1-5; D is uncertain. Germline V lookup: CDR1 KGHSH, CDR2 LQKENI. V was shortened by 3 bases and J by 1 base, with 7 bases between the two germline ends. This CDR3 comprises 14 residues. CDR3 protein: CASSPAGSNQPQHF. The CDR3 nucleotides read TGTGCCAGCTCACCGGCCGGGAGCAATCAGCCCCAGCATTTT.

The chain links TRBV28 to TRBJ1-4; 7 nucleotides align to TRBD1. The CDR3 covers 14 residues. From germline, CDR1 is MDHEN and CDR2 SYDVKM. With 4 bases clipped from V and 15 bases from J, the junction kept 14 bases outside the gene matches. The CDR3 DNA follows: TGTGCCAGCAGTTCTTACCTTACGACAGGGCGATTGTTTTTT. Its protein is CASSSYLTTGRLFF. The full variable domain, completed using reference TRBV28 and TRBJ1-4, is DVKVTQSSRYLVKRTGEKVFLECVQDMDHENMFWYRQDPGLGLRLIYFSYDVKMKEKGDIPEGYSVSREKKERFSLILESASTNQTSMYLCASSSYLTTGRLFFGSGTQLSVL.

This chain joins TRBV7-3 and TRBJ1-1; D is uncertain. V was clipped by 2 bases and J by 3 bases, with 7 bases between them. Per the germline V gene, CDR1 is SGHTA and CDR2 is FQGTGA. There are 13 residues in the CDR3. Here the CDR3 DNA reads TGTGCCAGCAGCTTAGGAGGAGACACTGAAGCTTTCTTT. It specifies CASSLGGDTEAFF. Together with reference TRBV7-3 and TRBJ1-1, the CDR3 gives the full variable domain: GAGVSQTPSNKVTEKGKYVELRCDPISGHTALYWYRQSLGQGPEFLIYFQGTGAADDSGLPNDRFFAVRPEGSVSTLKIQRTERGDSAVYLCASSLGGDTEAFFGQGTRLTVV.

V is TRBV9 and J is TRBJ2-1; D is possibly TRBD2 (5 bases). CDR1 and CDR2 (germline): SGDLS, YYNGEE. Trimming took 3 bases from V and 6 from J, leaving 25 bases between them. There are 18 residues in the CDR3. The DNA for the CDR3 is TGTGCCAGCAGCGGGAGTCCCTCACGGGCCTCGGGGTCCAATGAGCAGTTCTTC. Its translation: CASSGSPSRASGSNEQFF.

The chain employs TRBV30 and TRBJ2-2; TRBD1 is a possible D gene (6 bases). The CDR3 length is 15 residues. Trimming took off 1 base at V and 0 bases at J, with 9 bases between the two ends. Germline V gene sequence: CDR1 GTSNPN, CDR2 SVGIG (reference sequence). The CDR3: CAWSGPGANTGELFF. As DNA, the CDR3 is TGTGCCTGGAGTGGTCCAGGGGCGAACACCGGGGAGCTGTTTTTT.

J is TRBJ2-7 and V is TRBV5-1; TRBD1 might be the D (6 bases). Trimming took off 2 bases at V and 3 bases at J, with 9 bases between the two ends. Germline values: CDR1 SGHRS, CDR2 YFSETQ. CDR3 length equals 13 residues. CDR3 sequence reads: CASSFGGHYEQYF. CDR3 nucleotides: TGCGCCAGCAGCTTTGGGGGCCACTACGAGCAGTACTTC.

The chain carries TRBV6-5 and TRBJ1-2, with TRBD1 matching over 7 bases. The CDR3 length is 14 residues. Germline V gene lookup returns CDR1 MNHEY and CDR2 SVGAGI. J gave up 5 bases and V 2 bases, and 5 bases lay outside the gene matches. Here the CDR3 reads CASSYGGQPYGYTF. The CDR3 DNA reads TGTGCCAGCAGTTACGGGGGACAGCCATATGGCTACACCTTC.

This sequence joins TRBV5-1 and TRBJ2-1, with TRBD1 matching 7 bases. Germline V gene sequence: CDR1 SGHRS, CDR2 YFSETQ. The CDR3 has 16 amino acids. Losses at the gene ends were 0 bases for V and 6 bases for J; bases not matched to a gene: 9. This CDR3 reads CASSLVGDSRSNEQFF. CDR3 bases: TGCGCCAGCAGCTTGGTTGGGGACAGCCGTTCCAATGAGCAGTTCTTC. Full variable domain (remainder filled in from reference TRBV5-1 and TRBJ2-1): KAGVTQTPRYLIKTRGQQVTLSCSPISGHRSVSWYQQTPGQGLQFLFEYFSETQRNKGNFPGRFSGRQFSNSRSEMNVSTLELGDSALYLCASSLVGDSRSNEQFFGPGTRLTVL.

The chain joins TRBV6-5 to TRBJ2-7; TRBD2 matches 13 bases. With 0 bases clipped from V and 6 bases from J, the junction kept 5 bases outside the gene matches. The CDR3 length is 16 residues. Germline values: CDR1 MNHEY, CDR2 SVGAGI. CDR3 protein: CASSYSGLAGAGEQYF. The CDR3 DNA is TGTGCCAGCAGTTACTCAGGACTAGCGGGGGCAGGCGAGCAGTACTTC.

The chain couples TRBV6-6 to TRBJ1-6, with D possibly being TRBD1 (5 bases). The V gene lost 2 bases and the J gene lost 7 bases, with 12 bases spanning the gap. The germline gives CDR1 MNHNY, CDR2 SVGAGI (reference sequence). The CDR3 contains 15 residues. CDR3 in amino acids: CASSYGRQLNSPLHF. Written as DNA, the CDR3 is TGTGCCAGCAGTTACGGAAGACAGTTGAATTCACCCCTCCACTTT.